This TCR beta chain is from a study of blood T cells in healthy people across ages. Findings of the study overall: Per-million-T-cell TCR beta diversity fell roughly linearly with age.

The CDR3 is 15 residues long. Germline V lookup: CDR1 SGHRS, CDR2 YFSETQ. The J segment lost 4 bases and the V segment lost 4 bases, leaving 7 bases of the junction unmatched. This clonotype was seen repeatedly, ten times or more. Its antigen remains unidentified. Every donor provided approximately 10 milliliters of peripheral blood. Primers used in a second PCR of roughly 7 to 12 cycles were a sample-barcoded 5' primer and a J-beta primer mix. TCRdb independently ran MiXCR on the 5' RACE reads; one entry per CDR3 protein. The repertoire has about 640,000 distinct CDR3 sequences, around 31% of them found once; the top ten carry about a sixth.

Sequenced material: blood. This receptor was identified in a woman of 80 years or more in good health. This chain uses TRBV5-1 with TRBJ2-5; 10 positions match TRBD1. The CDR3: CASSPGQGYAETQYF. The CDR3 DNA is TGCGCCAGCAGCCCGGGACAGGGGTATGCAGAGACCCAGTACTTC.